The sequence of this T cell receptor beta chain was determined in a study of Ad26.COV2.S vaccination and SARS-CoV-2 variants. Across the study: Ad26.COV2.S, an intramuscular injection, was given once or twice 56 days apart.

Trimming cost V 1 base and J 2 bases, with 8 bases left between them. This CDR3 region has 14 residues. The germline CDR1 and CDR2 sequences are SEHNR and FQNEAQ (reference sequence). Study results and caveats: Placebo recipients trailed vaccine recipients in spike-specific TCR breadth. Analyses that measured TCR breadth and depth may have underestimated total T cell responses.

Treatment: around 19 received Ad26.COV2.S at low or high dose, single or two shots; 5 received placebo; per-sample allocation not given. It was on day 63 after the first vaccine or placebo injection that samples were taken. An Ad26 vector was used to express Wuhan-strain SARS-CoV-2 spike as the vaccine. TCRdb's copy holds only in-frame clones and misses some; the assay was immunoSEQ multiplex PCR. Of approximately 460,000 clones listed, roughly 87% are singletons. On this clone itself: No antigen is known for it.

The TCR comes from a person between 18 and 65 years old who received the Ad26.COV2.S COVID-19 vaccine or a placebo. The V call is TRBV7-9, the J call TRBJ1-1; D gene ambiguous. The source was peripheral blood, collected in a trial of Ad26.COV2.S vaccine versus placebo. CDR3 nucleotides: TGTGCCAGCAGCTTAGGGCCGAAAAACACTGAAGCTTTCTTT. Protein: CASSLGPKNTEAFF. Combining the CDR3 with reference TRBV7-9 and TRBJ1-1 gives the whole variable domain DTGVSQNPRHKITKRGQNVTFRCDPISEHNRLYWYRQTLGQGPEFLTYFQNEAQLEKSRLLSDRFSAERPKGSFSTLEIQRTEQGDSAMYLCASSLGPKNTEAFFGQGTRLTVV.